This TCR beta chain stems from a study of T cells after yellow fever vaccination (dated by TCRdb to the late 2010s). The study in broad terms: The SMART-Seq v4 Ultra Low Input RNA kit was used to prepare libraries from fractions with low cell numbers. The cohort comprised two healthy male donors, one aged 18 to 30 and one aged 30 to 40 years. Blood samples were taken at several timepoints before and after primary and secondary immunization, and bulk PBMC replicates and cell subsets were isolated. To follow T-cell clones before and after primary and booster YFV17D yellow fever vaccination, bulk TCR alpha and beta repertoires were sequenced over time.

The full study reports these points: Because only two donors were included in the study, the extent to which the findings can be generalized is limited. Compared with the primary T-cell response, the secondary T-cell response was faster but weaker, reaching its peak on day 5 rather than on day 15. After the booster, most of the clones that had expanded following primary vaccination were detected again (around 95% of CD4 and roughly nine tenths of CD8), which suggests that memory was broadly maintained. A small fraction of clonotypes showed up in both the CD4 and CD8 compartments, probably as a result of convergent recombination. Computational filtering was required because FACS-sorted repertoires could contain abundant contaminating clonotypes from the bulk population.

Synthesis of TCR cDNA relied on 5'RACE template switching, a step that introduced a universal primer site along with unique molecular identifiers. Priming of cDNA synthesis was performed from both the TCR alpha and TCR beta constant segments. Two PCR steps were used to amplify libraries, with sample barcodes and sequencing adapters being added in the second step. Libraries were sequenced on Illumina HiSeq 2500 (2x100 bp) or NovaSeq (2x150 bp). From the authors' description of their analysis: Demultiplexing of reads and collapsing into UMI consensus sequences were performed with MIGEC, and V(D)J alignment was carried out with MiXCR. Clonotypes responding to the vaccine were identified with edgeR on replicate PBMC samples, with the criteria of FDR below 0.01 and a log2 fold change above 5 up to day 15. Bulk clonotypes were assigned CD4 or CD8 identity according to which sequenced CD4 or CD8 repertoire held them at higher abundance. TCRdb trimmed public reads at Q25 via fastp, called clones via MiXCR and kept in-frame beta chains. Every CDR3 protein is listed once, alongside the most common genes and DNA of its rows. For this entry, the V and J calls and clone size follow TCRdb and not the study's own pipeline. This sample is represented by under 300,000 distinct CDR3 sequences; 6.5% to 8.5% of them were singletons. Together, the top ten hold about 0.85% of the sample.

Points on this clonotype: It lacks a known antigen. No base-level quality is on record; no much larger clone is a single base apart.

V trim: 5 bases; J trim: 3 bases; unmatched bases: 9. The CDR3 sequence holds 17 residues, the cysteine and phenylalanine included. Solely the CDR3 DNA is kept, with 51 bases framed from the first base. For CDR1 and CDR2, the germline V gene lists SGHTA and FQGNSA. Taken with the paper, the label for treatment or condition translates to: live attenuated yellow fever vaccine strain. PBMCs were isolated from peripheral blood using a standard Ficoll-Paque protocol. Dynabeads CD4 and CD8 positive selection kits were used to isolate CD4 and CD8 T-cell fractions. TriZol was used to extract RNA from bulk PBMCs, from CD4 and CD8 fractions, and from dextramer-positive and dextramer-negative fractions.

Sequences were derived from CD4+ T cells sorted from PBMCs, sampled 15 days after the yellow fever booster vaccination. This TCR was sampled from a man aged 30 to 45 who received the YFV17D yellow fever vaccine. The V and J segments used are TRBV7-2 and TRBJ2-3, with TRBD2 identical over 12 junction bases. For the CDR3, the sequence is CASSAYPSGRGTDTQYF. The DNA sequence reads TGTGCCAGCAGCGCTTACCCTAGCGGGAGGGGGACAGATACGCAGTATTTT. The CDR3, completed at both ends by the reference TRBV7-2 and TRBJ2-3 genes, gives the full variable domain GAGVSQSPSNKVTEKGKDVELRCDPISGHTALYWYRQSLGQGLEFLIYFQGNSAPDKSGLPSDRFSAERTGGSVSTLTIQRTQQEDSAVYLCASSAYPSGRGTDTQYFGPGTRLTVL.